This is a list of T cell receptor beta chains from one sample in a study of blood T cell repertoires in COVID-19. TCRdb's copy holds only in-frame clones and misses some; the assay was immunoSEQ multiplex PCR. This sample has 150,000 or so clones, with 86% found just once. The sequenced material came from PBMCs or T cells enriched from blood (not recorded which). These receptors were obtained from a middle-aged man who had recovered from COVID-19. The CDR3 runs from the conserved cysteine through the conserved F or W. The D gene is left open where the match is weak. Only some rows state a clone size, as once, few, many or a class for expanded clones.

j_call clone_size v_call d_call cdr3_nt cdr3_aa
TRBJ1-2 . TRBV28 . TGTGCCAGCAGGCCCGCGGGTGGGGGCGGTAACTATGGCTACACCTTC CASRPAGGGGNYGYTF
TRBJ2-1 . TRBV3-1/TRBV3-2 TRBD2 TGTGCCAGCAGCCCAGCGGGAGTTGAATCCTACAATGAGCAGTTCTTC CASSPAGVESYNEQFF
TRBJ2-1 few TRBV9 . TGTGCCAGCAGCCCTTCCGGGAATTACAATGAGCAGTTCTTC CASSPSGNYNEQFF
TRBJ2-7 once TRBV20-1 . TGCAGTGCTCCTTCGGGCTACGAGCAGTACTTC CSAPSGYEQYF
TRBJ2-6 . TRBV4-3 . TGCGCCAGCAGCCGCACGCGTGGGGCTACCGGGGCCAACGTCCTGACTTTC CASSRTRGATGANVLTF
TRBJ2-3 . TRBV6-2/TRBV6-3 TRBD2 TGTGCCAGCAGTTTCCTAGCGGGGGGGGCAGACACAGATACGCAGTATTTT CASSFLAGGADTDTQYF
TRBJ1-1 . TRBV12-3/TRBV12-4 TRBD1 TGTGCCAGCAGGGACAGGACTGAAGCTTTCTTT CASRDRTEAFF
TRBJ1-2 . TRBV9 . TGTGCCAGCAGTACAAGGGGGAACTATGGCTACACCTTC CASSTRGNYGYTF
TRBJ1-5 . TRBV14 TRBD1 TGTGCCAGCAGCCCCGGACAGGGGAATCAGCCCCAGCATTTT CASSPGQGNQPQHF
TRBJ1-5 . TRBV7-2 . TGTGCCAGCAGCTTAGAACAGGGCAATCAGCCCCAGCATTTT CASSLEQGNQPQHF
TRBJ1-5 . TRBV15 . TGTGCCACCAGCAGAGGTGGGGGCTGGGATCAGCCCCAGCATTTT CATSRGGGWDQPQHF
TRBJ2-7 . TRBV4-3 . TGCGCCAGCAGCCACAGGGTGAGCTCCTACGAGCAGTACTTC CASSHRVSSYEQYF
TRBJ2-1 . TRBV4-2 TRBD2 TGTGCCAGCAGCAGTCGACTAGCGGGGTTCGAGTCCTACAATGAGCAGTTCTTC CASSSRLAGFESYNEQFF
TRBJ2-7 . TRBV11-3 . TGTGCCAGCAGCTTAGGGGGCTCAGCCTCCTACGAGCAGTACTTC CASSLGGSASYEQYF
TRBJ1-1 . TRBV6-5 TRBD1 TGTGCCAGCAGGAAACAGACAGGGAAGGGCACTGAAGCTTTCTTT CASRKQTGKGTEAFF
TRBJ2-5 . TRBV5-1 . TGCGCCAGCAGCTTCGGTACACAGGGTTGGGAGACCCAGTACTTC CASSFGTQGWETQYF
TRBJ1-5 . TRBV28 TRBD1 TGTGCCAGCAGTTCCCGGGACAGAGACAATCAGCCCCAGCATTTT CASSSRDRDNQPQHF
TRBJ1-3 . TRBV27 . TGTGCCAGCAGTCCCCGGAGCTTCGGTCCCTCTGGAAACACCATATATTTT CASSPRSFGPSGNTIYF
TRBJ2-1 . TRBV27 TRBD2 TGTGCCAGCAGTCTGAGGTTAGCGGGGGGCCAATACAATGAGCAGTTCTTC CASSLRLAGGQYNEQFF
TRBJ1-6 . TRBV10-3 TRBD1 TGTGCCATCAGTTCCGGGACAGCTAATTCACCCCTCCACTTT CAISSGTANSPLHF
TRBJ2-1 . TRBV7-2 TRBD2 TGTGCCAGCATACAGGGACTAGCGGGGGGGCGGGAGCAGTTCTTC CASIQGLAGGREQFF
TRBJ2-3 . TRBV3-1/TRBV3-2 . TGTGCCAGCAGTCAAAGCCTAGCGACGCAGTATTTT CASSQSLATQYF
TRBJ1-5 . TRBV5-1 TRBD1 TGCGCCAGCAGCCCGACAGGGGTGGATCAGCCCCAGCATTTT CASSPTGVDQPQHF
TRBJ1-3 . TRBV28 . TGTGCCAGCAGTTTACATCCGGGACTAAGCTCTGGAAACACCATATATTTT CASSLHPGLSSGNTIYF
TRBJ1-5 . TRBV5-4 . TGTGCCAGCAGCTTTGACAGGAATCAGCCCCAGCATTTT CASSFDRNQPQHF
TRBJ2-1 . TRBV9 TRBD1 TGTGCCAGCAGCGAAAGGACAGGGGTCTACAATGAGCAGTTCTTC CASSERTGVYNEQFF
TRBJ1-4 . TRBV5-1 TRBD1 TGCGCCAGCAGCCAACAGCCCGGGACAGGAAATGAAAAACTGTTTTTT CASSQQPGTGNEKLFF
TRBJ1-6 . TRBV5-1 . TGCGCCAGCAGCTTGGCGGGACTGGATAATTCACCCCTCCACTTT CASSLAGLDNSPLHF